What follows describes a single T cell receptor (beta chain). This table comes from immunoSEQ multiplex PCR, and its TCRdb copy is limited to in-frame clones, with some not included. Altogether over 80,000 clones are present, around 90% being singletons, with the ten largest covering 6% to 8.5%. The data derive from a study of blood T cell repertoires in COVID-19. The CDR3 totals 16 residues. Germline CDR1 is LNHDA and CDR2 is SQIVND (reference sequence). Germline trimming cut 5 bases from V and 3 bases from J; bases unmatched to any gene: 9. This TCR came from a man between 65 and 79 years old with acute or convalescent COVID-19. J is TRBJ2-3 and V is TRBV19; 9 bases map to TRBD1. Sequenced material: peripheral blood. The CDR3 coding sequence is TGTGCCAGTAGTGCCCGACTACAGGGGGCAACAGATACGCAGTATTTT. Amino acids: CASSARLQGATDTQYF.